What follows is one TCR beta chain and its context. What it binds is not known. CDR1 and CDR2 (germline): SEHNR, FQNEAQ (reference sequence). The CDR3 runs 16 residues. Primers used in a second PCR of roughly 7 to 12 cycles were a sample-barcoded 5' primer and a J-beta primer mix. TCRdb recomputed calls from the 5' RACE reads with MiXCR, one row per CDR3 protein. The sample lists fewer than 800,000 distinct CDR3 sequences, around 25% occurring once. Isolated per sample were at least 6 million PBMCs. The data were taken from a study of blood T cells in healthy people across ages. General study results and limits: A roughly linear fall in TCR beta diversity per million T cells was seen with increasing age. The study found more naive CD4+ cells and higher diversity in long-lived than aged donors.

These same data were also listed under a study on T cells of mothers and their children. From that report: Using the M1S primer, the second PCR added sample barcodes along with 2-4 random nucleotides.

The receptor was derived from a boy between 5 and 17 years old in good health. Sequenced material: blood. The rearrangement joins TRBV7-9 to TRBJ2-5; 13 bases are a match to TRBD2. The end of the DNA aligns better with TRBJ2-1, so the J call may be wrong. This CDR3 is CATRPPTSGGYNEQFF. CDR3 bases: TGTGCCACCCGCCCTCCGACTAGCGGGGGGTACAATGAGCAGTTCTTC.